The 13 T cell receptor beta chains in this list originate from one sample, sequenced in a study of T-cell reconstitution after alpha-beta-depleted transplantation in children. Unique molecular identifiers were incorporated during preparation of the TCRbeta library. TCRdb recomputed calls from the PCR reads with MiXCR, one row per CDR3 protein. The table has some 590,000 distinct CDR3 sequences, 8% to 11% seen once; the top ten hold roughly 4%. The sequencing used PBMCs from the stem cell graft donor, collected from the stem cell graft. Every receptor here comes from a human donor who donated a stem cell graft to a child with acute myeloid leukemia.

This clonotype was seen at least ten times. The chain uses TRBV7-3 and TRBJ2-1, with D possibly matching TRBD2 (6 bases). The CDR3 length is 16 residues. Germline V CDR1 and CDR2: SGHTA, FQGTGA. Trimming pared 4 bases from V and 0 bases from J, leaving 13 bases between. The CDR3 loop is CASSSLSGSSYNEQFF. CDR3 bases: TGTGCCAGCAGCTCGCTTAGCGGTAGCTCCTACAATGAGCAGTTCTTC.

This sequence joins TRBV20-1 and TRBJ2-1, with no clear D. The ends were cut back, 3 bases at V and 6 bases at J, with 9 bases in the middle. Germline CDR1 DFQATT, CDR2 SNEGSKA (reference sequence). CDR3 length: 12 amino acids. The CDR3: CSASRLVNEQFF. The CDR3 DNA follows: TGCAGTGCTAGTCGGCTAGTCAATGAGCAGTTCTTC.

This clonotype appeared a few times. The V and J genes are TRBV20-1 and TRBJ2-5; D is unclear. V was trimmed by 3 bases and J by 7 bases, leaving 9 bases between them. The CDR3 has 11 residues. Germline V lookup: CDR1 DFQATT, CDR2 SNEGSKA (reference sequence). CDR3 coding DNA: TGCAGTGCTAGGAGTGGTCCGACCCAGTACTTC. This codes for CSARSGPTQYF.

This clonotype has only a few counts. This rearrangement joins TRBV5-6 to TRBJ2-7; 9 positions agree with TRBD1. J gave up 4 bases and V 0 bases, and 5 bases lay outside the gene matches. This CDR3 contains 15 residues. Germline lookup yields CDR1 SGHDT and CDR2 YYEEEE. The CDR3 loop is CASSLDGTGRYEQYF. The CDR3 nucleotides read TGTGCCAGCAGCTTGGACGGGACAGGGAGGTACGAGCAGTACTTC.

This clonotype was picked up a small number of times. The gene calls are TRBV7-9 and TRBJ2-2; D gene unclear. This CDR3 spans 12 amino acids. CDR1 SEHNR and CDR2 FQNEAQ come from the germline V gene (reference sequence). V was clipped by 2 bases and J by 6 bases, with 4 bases between them. The CDR3 sequence is CASSLPSGELFF. The DNA of the CDR3 is TGTGCCAGCAGCTTACCGTCCGGGGAGCTGTTTTTT.

In this sample, this clonotype turned up many times. The chain carries TRBV7-2 and TRBJ2-7; TRBD2 aligns across 8 bases. This CDR3 spans 16 amino acids. Germline V lookup: CDR1 SGHTA, CDR2 FQGNSA. V trimming: 3 bases; J trimming: 2 bases; junction bases outside the gene matches: 9. CDR3 nucleotide sequence: TGTGCCAGCAGCTTGGGTTCGGGAGGGGACCCCTACGAGCAGTACTTC. The encoded protein is CASSLGSGGDPYEQYF.

This clonotype was counted many times. V is TRBV29-1 and J is TRBJ2-7; D perhaps matches TRBD1 (5 bases). CDR1 and CDR2 (germline): SQVTM, ANQGSEA. Trimming pared 3 bases from V and 3 bases from J, leaving 9 bases between. This CDR3 is 12 amino acids long. The CDR3 is CSVEVGVYEQYF. The CDR3 nucleotides read TGCAGCGTTGAGGTAGGGGTCTACGAGCAGTACTTC.

This clonotype was counted a few times. This chain uses TRBV14 with TRBJ2-1; D is unclear. The CDR3 has 12 residues. Between the trimmed V and J ends, which lost 4 bases and 4 bases, there was a span of 5 bases. Looked up from germline, CDR1 is SGHDN and CDR2 is FVKESK. The DNA for the CDR3 is TGTGCCAGCAGCCGAGAGTACAATGAGCAGTTCTTC. Residues: CASSREYNEQFF.

This clonotype was counted at least ten times. The chain combines TRBV27 with TRBJ1-5; D perhaps matches TRBD1 (5 bases). Germline CDR1 is MNHEY and CDR2 is SMNVEV (reference sequence). The V end was cut by 8 bases, the J end by 0 bases, with 11 bases between. The CDR3 covers 14 residues. The DNA of the CDR3 is TGTGCCAGCGCAGGGACTCTTAGCAATCAGCCCCAGCATTTT. This encodes CASAGTLSNQPQHF.

The rearrangement joins TRBV18 to TRBJ2-1; 8 bases map to TRBD1. Germline trimming cut 1 base from V and 7 bases from J; bases unmatched to any gene: 3. The CDR3 totals 14 residues. CDR1 is KGHSH, CDR2 LQKENI, per germline. This chain's CDR3 is CASSPLTGENEQFF. The CDR3, as DNA: TGTGCCAGCTCACCACTGACAGGGGAGAATGAGCAGTTCTTC.

Ten or more counts support this clonotype. The chain couples TRBV6-2 or TRBV6-3 to TRBJ2-1, with D unclear. Trimming pared 5 bases from V and 3 bases from J, leaving 14 bases between. The CDR3 totals 15 residues. Germline-derived CDR1 and CDR2 are MNHEY and SVGEGT. CDR3 DNA: TGTGCCAGCAGTCATCGATCCCGCGACTACAATGAGCAGTTCTTC. It specifies CASSHRSRDYNEQFF.

This clonotype occurred many times. The chain has TRBV27 and TRBJ2-1; 11 bases are shared with TRBD2. Germline V gives CDR1 MNHEY, CDR2 SMNVEV (reference sequence). The V segment lost 4 bases and the J segment 4 bases; nucleotides outside the gene matches: 6. CDR3 size: 16 residues. CDR3 nucleotides: TGTGCCAGCAGTTCCGGGACTAGCGGATTATACAATGAGCAGTTCTTC. Translating gives CASSSGTSGLYNEQFF.

At least ten counts were recorded for this clonotype. The CDR3 region has the DNA TGCAGTGCTAGAGGGGGGCCCGAGCAGTACTTC. Translating gives CSARGGPEQYF. The chain combines TRBV20-1 with TRBJ2-7; possible D gene TRBD1, 6 bases. There are 11 residues in the CDR3. V gave up 1 base and J gave up 6 bases, with 7 bases separating them. CDR1 and CDR2 (germline): DFQATT, SNEGSKA (reference sequence).